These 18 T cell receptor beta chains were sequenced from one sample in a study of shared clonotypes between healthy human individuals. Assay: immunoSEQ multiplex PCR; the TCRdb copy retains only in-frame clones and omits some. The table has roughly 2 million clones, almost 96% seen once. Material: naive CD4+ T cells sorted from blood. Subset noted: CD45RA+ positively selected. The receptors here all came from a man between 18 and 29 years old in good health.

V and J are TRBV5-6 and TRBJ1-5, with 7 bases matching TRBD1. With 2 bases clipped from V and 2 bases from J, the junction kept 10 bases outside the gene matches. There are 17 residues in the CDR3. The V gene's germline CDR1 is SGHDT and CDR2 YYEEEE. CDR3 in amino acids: CASSFSTNRGGNQPQHF. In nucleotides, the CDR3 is TGTGCCAGCAGCTTCTCGACCAACAGGGGAGGCAATCAGCCCCAGCATTTT.

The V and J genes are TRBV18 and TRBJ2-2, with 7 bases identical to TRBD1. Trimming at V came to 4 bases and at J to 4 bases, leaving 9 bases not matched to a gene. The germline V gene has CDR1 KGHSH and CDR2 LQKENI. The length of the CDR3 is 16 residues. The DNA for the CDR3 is TGTGCCAGCTCACGATCCGGGAACAGGGGCACCGGGGAGCTGTTTTTT. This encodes CASSRSGNRGTGELFF.

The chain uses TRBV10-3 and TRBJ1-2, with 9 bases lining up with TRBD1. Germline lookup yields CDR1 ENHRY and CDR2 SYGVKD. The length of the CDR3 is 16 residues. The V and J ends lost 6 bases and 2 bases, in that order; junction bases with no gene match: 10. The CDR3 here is CAISTIAGTGNYGYTF. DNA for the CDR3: TGTGCCATCAGCACCATTGCCGGGACAGGGAACTATGGCTACACCTTC.

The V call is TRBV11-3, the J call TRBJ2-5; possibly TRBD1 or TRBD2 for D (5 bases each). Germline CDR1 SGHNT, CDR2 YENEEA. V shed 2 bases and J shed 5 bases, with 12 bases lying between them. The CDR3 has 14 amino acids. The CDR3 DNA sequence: TGTGCCAGCAGCTTATGGGGGAGAGACGAGACCCAGTACTTC. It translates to CASSLWGRDETQYF.

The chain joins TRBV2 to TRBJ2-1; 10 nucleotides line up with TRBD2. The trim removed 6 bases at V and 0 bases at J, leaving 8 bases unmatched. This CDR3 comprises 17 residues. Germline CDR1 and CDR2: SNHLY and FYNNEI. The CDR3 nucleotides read TGTGCCAGCAGCCCGGCGCCTAGCGGGAGCTCCTACAATGAGCAGTTCTTC. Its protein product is CASSPAPSGSSYNEQFF.

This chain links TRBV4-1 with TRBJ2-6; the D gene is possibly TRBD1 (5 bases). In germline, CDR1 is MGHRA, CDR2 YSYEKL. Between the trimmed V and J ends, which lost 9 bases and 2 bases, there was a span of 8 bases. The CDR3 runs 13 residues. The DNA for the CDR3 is TGCGCCAGTAGGGGTGCTGGGGCCAACGTCCTGACTTTC. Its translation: CASRGAGANVLTF.

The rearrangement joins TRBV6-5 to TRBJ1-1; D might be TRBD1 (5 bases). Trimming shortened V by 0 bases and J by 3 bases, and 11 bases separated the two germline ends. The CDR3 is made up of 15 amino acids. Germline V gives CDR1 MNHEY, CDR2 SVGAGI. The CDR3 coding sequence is TGTGCCAGCAGTTACTCGGGGACCGGTTACACTGAAGCTTTCTTT. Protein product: CASSYSGTGYTEAFF.

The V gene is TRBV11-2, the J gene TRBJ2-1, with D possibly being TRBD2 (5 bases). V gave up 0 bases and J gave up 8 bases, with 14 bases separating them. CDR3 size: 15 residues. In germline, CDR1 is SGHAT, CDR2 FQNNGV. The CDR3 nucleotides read TGTGCCAGCAGCTTAGATGAACTAGGCGGTGATGAGCAGTTCTTC. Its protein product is CASSLDELGGDEQFF.

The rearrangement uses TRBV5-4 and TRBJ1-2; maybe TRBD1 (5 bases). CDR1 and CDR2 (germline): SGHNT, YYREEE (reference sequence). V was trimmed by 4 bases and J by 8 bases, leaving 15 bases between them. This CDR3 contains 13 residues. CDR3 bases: TGTGCCAGCAGCCTGTGGGGGACTGGCGGCTACACCTTC. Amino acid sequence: CASSLWGTGGYTF.

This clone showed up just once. The CDR3 sequence is CASSLYSGSYEQYF. The CDR3 DNA reads TGTGCCAGCAGCTTATATTCGGGTAGTTACGAGCAGTACTTC. The chain combines TRBV7-6 with TRBJ2-7, with D unresolved. Between the trimmed V and J ends, which lost 2 bases and 4 bases, there was a span of 12 bases. From germline, CDR1 is SGHVS and CDR2 FNYEAQ. The CDR3 has 14 residues.

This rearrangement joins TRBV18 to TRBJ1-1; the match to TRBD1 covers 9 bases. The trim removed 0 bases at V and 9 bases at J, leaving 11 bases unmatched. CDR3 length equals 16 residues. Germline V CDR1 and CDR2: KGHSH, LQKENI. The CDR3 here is CASSPPGGDRVSKAFF. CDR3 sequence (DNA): TGTGCCAGCTCACCACCGGGGGGGGACAGGGTTTCCAAAGCTTTCTTT.

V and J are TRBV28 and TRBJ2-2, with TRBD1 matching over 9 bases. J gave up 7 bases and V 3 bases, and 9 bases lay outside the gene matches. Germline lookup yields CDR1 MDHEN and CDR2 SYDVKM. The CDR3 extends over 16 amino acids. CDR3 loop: CASSFGRQGGGGELFF. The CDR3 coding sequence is TGTGCCAGCAGTTTCGGACGACAGGGGGGGGGCGGGGAGCTGTTTTTT.

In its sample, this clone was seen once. CDR3 sequence: CASSLFRGDTASYGYTF. For the CDR3, the DNA is TGTGCCAGCAGCTTATTTCGGGGGGACACGGCTAGCTATGGCTACACCTTC. The V call is TRBV7-9, the J call TRBJ1-2; possibly TRBD1 for D (6 bases). V shed 2 bases and J shed 4 bases, with 20 bases lying between them. This CDR3 has 17 amino acids. Germline V gene data show CDR1 as SEHNR and CDR2 as FQNEAQ (reference sequence).

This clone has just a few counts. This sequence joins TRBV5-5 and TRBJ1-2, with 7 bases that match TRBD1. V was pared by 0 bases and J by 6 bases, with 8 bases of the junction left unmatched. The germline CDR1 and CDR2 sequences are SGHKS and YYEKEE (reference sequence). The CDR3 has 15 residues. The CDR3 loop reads CASSLEGRGIDGYTF. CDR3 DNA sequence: TGTGCCAGCAGCTTGGAAGGCAGGGGGATCGATGGCTACACCTTC.

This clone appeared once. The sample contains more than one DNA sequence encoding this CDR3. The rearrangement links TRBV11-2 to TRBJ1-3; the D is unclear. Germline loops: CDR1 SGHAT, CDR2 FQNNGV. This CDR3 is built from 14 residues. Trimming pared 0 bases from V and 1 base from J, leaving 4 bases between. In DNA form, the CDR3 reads TGTGCCAGCAGCTTAGATCCTTCTGGAAACACCATATATTTT. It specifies CASSLDPSGNTIYF.

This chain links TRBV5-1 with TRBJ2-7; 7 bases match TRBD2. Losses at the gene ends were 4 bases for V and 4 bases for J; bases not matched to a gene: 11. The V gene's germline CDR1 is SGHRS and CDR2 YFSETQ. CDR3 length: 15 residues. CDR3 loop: CASSQTPQGGYEQYF. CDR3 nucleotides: TGCGCCAGCAGCCAAACCCCGCAGGGAGGGTACGAGCAGTACTTC.

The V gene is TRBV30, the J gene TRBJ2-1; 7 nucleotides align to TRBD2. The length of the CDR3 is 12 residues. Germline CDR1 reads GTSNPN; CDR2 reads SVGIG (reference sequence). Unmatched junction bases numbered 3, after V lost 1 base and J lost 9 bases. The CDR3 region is CAWSALASEQFF. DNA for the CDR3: TGTGCCTGGAGTGCACTAGCGAGTGAGCAGTTCTTC.

For the CDR3, the DNA is TGTGCCAGCAGCATAACAGGCCTGGGGGAGACCCAGTACTTC. It encodes CASSITGLGETQYF. The genes are TRBV7-9 and TRBJ2-5, with D possibly TRBD1 on 5 matching bases. V was shortened by 5 bases and J by 5 bases, with 15 bases between the two germline ends. The CDR3 is made up of 14 amino acids. Germline V CDR1 and CDR2: SEHNR, FQNEAQ (reference sequence).